The next 17 T cell receptor beta chains were all read from a single sample in a study of PD-1 blockade in classical Hodgkin lymphoma. Every patient relapsed after autologous stem cell transplantation, and brentuximab vedotin exposure varied. Repertoires were generated with immunoSEQ multiplex PCR, while TCRdb's copy carries only in-frame clones and drops some. The sample lists roughly 100,000 clones; 75% to 90% were seen once. The sequenced sample was peripheral blood mononuclear cells (PBMCs), obtained before the second cycle of nivolumab. The receptors originated from a human donor with classical Hodgkin lymphoma.

The V call is TRBV7-3, the J call TRBJ2-7; 9 bases line up with TRBD1. V was clipped by 6 bases and J by 6 bases; unmatched bases: 9. The CDR3 has 14 residues. The germline CDR1 and CDR2 sequences are SGHTA and FQGTGA. The CDR3 sequence is CASRFEATGGEQYF. Written as DNA, the CDR3 is TGTGCCAGCAGATTCGAGGCGACAGGGGGCGAGCAGTACTTC. The full variable domain, rest sourced from reference TRBV7-3 and TRBJ2-7, is GAGVSQTPSNKVTEKGKYVELRCDPISGHTALYWYRQSLGQGPEFLIYFQGTGAADDSGLPNDRFFAVRPEGSVSTLKIQRTERGDSAVYLCASRFEATGGEQYFGPGTRLTVT.

CDR3 in amino acids: CASSLAWGINQPQHF. The CDR3 DNA reads as TGTGCCAGCAGCTTGGCGTGGGGAATAAATCAGCCCCAGCATTTT. V gene TRBV5-5 combines with J gene TRBJ1-5; D remains unclear. The CDR3 has 15 amino acids. Germline values: CDR1 SGHKS, CDR2 YYEKEE (reference sequence). Trimming stripped 0 bases from V and 4 bases from J, with 11 bases between.

The genes are TRBV7-2 and TRBJ2-7; a weak D match, TRBD1 (6 bases). V lost 1 base, J lost 3 bases, and 10 bases lay in between. This CDR3 is built from 14 residues. Germline CDR1 SGHTA, CDR2 FQGNSA. The CDR3 DNA follows: TGTGCCAGCAGCTTAGAACAGGGATACTACGAGCAGTACTTC. Its protein is CASSLEQGYYEQYF.

The chain recombines TRBV10-2 with TRBJ2-2; perhaps D is TRBD1 or TRBD2 (5 bases each). Between the trimmed V and J ends, which lost 8 bases and 1 base, there was a span of 5 bases. The CDR3 has 12 amino acids. CDR1 and CDR2 from the germline V gene are WSHSY and SAAADI. The CDR3, as DNA: TGCGCCAGCGGGGGGAACACCGGGGAGCTGTTTTTT. This encodes CASGGNTGELFF.

The V gene is TRBV5-6, the J gene TRBJ1-6; tentatively, D is TRBD1 (5 bases). Germline loops: CDR1 SGHDT, CDR2 YYEEEE. Trimming shortened V by 2 bases and J by 10 bases, and 13 bases separated the two germline ends. The CDR3 extends over 14 amino acids. CDR3 DNA sequence: TGTGCCAGCAGCTTTAATCTGGGGGAGTCACCCCTCCACTTT. Residues: CASSFNLGESPLHF. The full variable domain, its missing parts supplied by reference TRBV5-6 and TRBJ1-6, is DAGVTQSPTHLIKTRGQQVTLRCSPKSGHDTVSWYQQALGQGPQFIFQYYEEEERQRGNFPDRFSGHQFPNYSSELNVNALLLGDSALYLCASSFNLGESPLHFGNGTRLTVT.

This rearrangement joins TRBV6-5 to TRBJ2-5; D call uncertain. The V gene's germline CDR1 is MNHEY and CDR2 SVGAGI. Trimming removed 6 bases from V and 4 bases from J, with 15 bases in between. The CDR3 contains 14 residues. CDR3 nucleotide sequence: TGTGCCAGCAGACCGGTCCCCGGGCCAGAGACCCAGTACTTC. Translated, it gives CASRPVPGPETQYF.

The chain employs TRBV5-1 and TRBJ1-1; the D gene is possibly TRBD1 (5 bases). The germline V and J ends were trimmed by 4 bases and 1 base, with 14 bases remaining between them. Germline CDR1 and CDR2: SGHRS and YFSETQ. The CDR3 totals 15 residues. The CDR3 DNA is TGCGCCAGCAGCCGGCAGGGTCCTCAGAACACTGAAGCTTTCTTT. As protein: CASSRQGPQNTEAFF. Supplemented by reference TRBV5-1 and TRBJ1-1, the full variable domain reads KAGVTQTPRYLIKTRGQQVTLSCSPISGHRSVSWYQQTPGQGLQFLFEYFSETQRNKGNFPGRFSGRQFSNSRSEMNVSTLELGDSALYLCASSRQGPQNTEAFFGQGTRLTVV.

The V gene is TRBV7-9, the J gene TRBJ2-5; D may correspond to TRBD1 or TRBD2 (5 bases each). This CDR3 is built from 16 residues. V gave up 2 bases and J gave up 0 bases, with 13 bases separating them. Germline V CDR1 and CDR2: SEHNR, FQNEAQ (reference sequence). CDR3 coding DNA: TGTGCCAGCAGCTTAACCGGGGCCGCGTACCAAGAGACCCAGTACTTC. This encodes CASSLTGAAYQETQYF.

The CDR3, as DNA: TGTGCCAGCAGCTCCTCCGGGACATTGCAGTACTTC. This sequence encodes CASSSSGTLQYF. V and J are TRBV7-9 and TRBJ2-7, with D possibly matching TRBD1 (6 bases). Trimming removed 4 bases at V and 9 bases at J, with 13 bases between. The germline CDR1 and CDR2 sequences are SEHNR and FQNEAQ (reference sequence). The CDR3 is made up of 12 amino acids.

This clone appeared a single time. The V call is TRBV19, the J call TRBJ2-5; D is undetermined. Per germline, CDR1 LNHDA and CDR2 SQIVND (reference sequence). This CDR3 spans 14 amino acids. The V and J ends lost 5 bases and 10 bases respectively, with 20 bases between them. The CDR3: CASSLPGPNFGQYF. The CDR3, as DNA: TGTGCCAGTAGTTTGCCGGGCCCAAACTTTGGCCAGTACTTC.

The chain is built from TRBV7-2 and TRBJ2-7; TRBD2 is a possible D gene (6 bases). The V end was cut by 4 bases, the J end by 2 bases, with 21 bases between. This CDR3 spans 17 amino acids. The germline CDR1 and CDR2 sequences are SGHTA and FQGNSA. CDR3 loop: CASSYNPTGGDPYEQYF. The CDR3 DNA follows: TGTGCCAGCAGCTATAACCCGACGGGCGGGGACCCCTACGAGCAGTACTTC.

The CDR3 DNA reads as TGTGCCAGTAGTATTTCCCAATATAGCAATCAGCCCCAGCATTTT. It codes for CASSISQYSNQPQHF. This sequence joins TRBV19 and TRBJ1-5, with D unclear. This CDR3 is 15 amino acids long. V lost 3 bases to trimming and J lost 0 bases, with 9 bases between them. Germline-derived CDR1 and CDR2 are LNHDA and SQIVND (reference sequence).

J is TRBJ1-2 and V is TRBV5-1; D is ambiguous. CDR3 length: 13 residues. The ends were cut back, 5 bases at V and 2 bases at J, with 10 bases in the middle. The germline V gene has CDR1 SGHRS and CDR2 YFSETQ. The CDR3 nucleotides are TGCGCCAGCAGATCGGACGGGAACTATGGCTACACCTTC. Amino acids: CASRSDGNYGYTF. The entire variable domain, with the rest obtained from reference TRBV5-1 and TRBJ1-2, is as follows: KAGVTQTPRYLIKTRGQQVTLSCSPISGHRSVSWYQQTPGQGLQFLFEYFSETQRNKGNFPGRFSGRQFSNSRSEMNVSTLELGDSALYLCASRSDGNYGYTFGSGTRLTVV.

This chain joins TRBV7-9 and TRBJ1-2, with TRBD1 identical over 8 bases. The CDR3 runs to 12 residues. The junction had 7 bases not matched to a gene; V was cut back by 6 bases and J by 10 bases. Germline V CDR1 and CDR2: SEHNR, FQNEAQ (reference sequence). CDR3 in amino acids: CASSPGQVSYTF. The CDR3, as DNA: TGTGCCAGCAGTCCGGGACAGGTTTCCTACACCTTC.

The chain carries TRBV6-6 and TRBJ2-7; D might be TRBD1 (5 bases). Germline assignment: CDR1 MNHNY and CDR2 SVGAGI (reference sequence). The CDR3 sequence is 11 residues long. Trimming stripped 6 bases from V and 7 bases from J, with 10 bases between. The CDR3 region has the DNA TGTGCCAGCAGGGACGCAGGGGAGCAGTACTTC. It codes for CASRDAGEQYF.

V is TRBV28 and J is TRBJ1-5; 7 bases match TRBD1. Unmatched junction bases numbered 17, after V lost 3 bases and J lost 0 bases. The CDR3 has 20 amino acids. The germline V gene encodes CDR1 MDHEN and CDR2 SYDVKM. As DNA, the CDR3 is TGTGCCAGCAGTTTCCCCCGGACAAAAGCAGGGGGTCATAGCAATCAGCCCCAGCATTTT. Protein sequence: CASSFPRTKAGGHSNQPQHF.

The gene calls are TRBV10-2 and TRBJ2-1; D is uncertain. The CDR3 spans 14 residues. V lost 2 bases and J lost 6, with 11 bases in between. The germline gives CDR1 WSHSY, CDR2 SAAADI. The chain's CDR3 is CASSEKGPRNEQFF. In DNA form, the CDR3 reads TGCGCCAGCAGTGAGAAGGGCCCTCGCAATGAGCAGTTCTTC.